This T cell receptor (beta chain) was profiled in a study of Ad26.COV2.S vaccination and SARS-CoV-2 variants. The CDR3 is 14 residues long. Germline values: CDR1 SQVTM, CDR2 ANQGSEA. Trimming stripped 0 bases from V and 5 bases from J, with 13 bases between. Treatment described: around 19 received Ad26.COV2.S at low or high dose, single or two shots; roughly 5 received placebo; per-sample allocation not given. It was on day 63 after the first vaccine or placebo injection that samples were taken. Clones were sequenced by immunoSEQ multiplex PCR, and TCRdb holds only the in-frame ones, with some missing. The sample includes 200,000 to 300,000 clones, around 85% seen only once; the top ten take less than 3.5%.

J is TRBJ1-1 and V is TRBV29-1; D gene unclear. The clonotype originates from a person between 18 and 65 years old who received the Ad26.COV2.S COVID-19 vaccine or a placebo. The specimen comprised peripheral blood, sampled in a trial of Ad26.COV2.S vaccine versus placebo. Here the CDR3 DNA reads TGCAGCGTTGAAGATGTGCAGGCTATAACTGAAGCTTTCTTT. Translating gives CSVEDVQAITEAFF.